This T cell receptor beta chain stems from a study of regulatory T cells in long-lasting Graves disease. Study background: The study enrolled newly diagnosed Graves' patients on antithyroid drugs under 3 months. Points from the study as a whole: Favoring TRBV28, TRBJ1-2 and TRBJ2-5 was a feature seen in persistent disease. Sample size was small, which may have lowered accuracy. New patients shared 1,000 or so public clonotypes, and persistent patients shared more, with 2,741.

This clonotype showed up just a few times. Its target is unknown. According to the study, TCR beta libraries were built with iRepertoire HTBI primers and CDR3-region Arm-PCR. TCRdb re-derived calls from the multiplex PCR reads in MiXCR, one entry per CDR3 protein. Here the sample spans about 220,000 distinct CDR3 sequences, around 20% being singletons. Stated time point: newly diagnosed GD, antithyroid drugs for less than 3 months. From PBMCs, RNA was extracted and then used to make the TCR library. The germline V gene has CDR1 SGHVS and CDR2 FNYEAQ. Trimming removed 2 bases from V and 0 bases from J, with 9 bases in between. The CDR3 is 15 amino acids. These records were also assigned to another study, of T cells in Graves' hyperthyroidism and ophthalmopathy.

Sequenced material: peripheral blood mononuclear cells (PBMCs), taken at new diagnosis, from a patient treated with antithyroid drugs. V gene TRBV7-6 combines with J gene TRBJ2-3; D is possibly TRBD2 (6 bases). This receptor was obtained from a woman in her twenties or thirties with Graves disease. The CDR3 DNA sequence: TGTGCCAGCAGCTTACGACTAGAAAGCACAGATACGCAGTATTTT. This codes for CASSLRLESTDTQYF.